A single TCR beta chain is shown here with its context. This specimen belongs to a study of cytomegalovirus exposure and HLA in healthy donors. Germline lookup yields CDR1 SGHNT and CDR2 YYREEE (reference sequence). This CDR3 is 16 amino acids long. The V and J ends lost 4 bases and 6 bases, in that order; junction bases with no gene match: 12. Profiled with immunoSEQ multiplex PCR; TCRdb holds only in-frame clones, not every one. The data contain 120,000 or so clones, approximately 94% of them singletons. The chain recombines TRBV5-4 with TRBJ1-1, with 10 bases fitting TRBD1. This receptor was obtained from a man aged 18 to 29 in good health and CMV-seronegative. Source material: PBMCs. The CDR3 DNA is TGTGCCAGCAGCCCGGGACAGGGGAATTCTAATCCTGAAGCTTTCTTT. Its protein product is CASSPGQGNSNPEAFF. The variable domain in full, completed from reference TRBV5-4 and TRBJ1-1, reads ETGVTQSPTHLIKTRGQQVTLRCSSQSGHNTVSWYQQALGQGPQFIFQYYREEENGRGNFPPRFSGLQFPNYSSELNVNALELDDSALYLCASSPGQGNSNPEAFFGQGTRLTVV.